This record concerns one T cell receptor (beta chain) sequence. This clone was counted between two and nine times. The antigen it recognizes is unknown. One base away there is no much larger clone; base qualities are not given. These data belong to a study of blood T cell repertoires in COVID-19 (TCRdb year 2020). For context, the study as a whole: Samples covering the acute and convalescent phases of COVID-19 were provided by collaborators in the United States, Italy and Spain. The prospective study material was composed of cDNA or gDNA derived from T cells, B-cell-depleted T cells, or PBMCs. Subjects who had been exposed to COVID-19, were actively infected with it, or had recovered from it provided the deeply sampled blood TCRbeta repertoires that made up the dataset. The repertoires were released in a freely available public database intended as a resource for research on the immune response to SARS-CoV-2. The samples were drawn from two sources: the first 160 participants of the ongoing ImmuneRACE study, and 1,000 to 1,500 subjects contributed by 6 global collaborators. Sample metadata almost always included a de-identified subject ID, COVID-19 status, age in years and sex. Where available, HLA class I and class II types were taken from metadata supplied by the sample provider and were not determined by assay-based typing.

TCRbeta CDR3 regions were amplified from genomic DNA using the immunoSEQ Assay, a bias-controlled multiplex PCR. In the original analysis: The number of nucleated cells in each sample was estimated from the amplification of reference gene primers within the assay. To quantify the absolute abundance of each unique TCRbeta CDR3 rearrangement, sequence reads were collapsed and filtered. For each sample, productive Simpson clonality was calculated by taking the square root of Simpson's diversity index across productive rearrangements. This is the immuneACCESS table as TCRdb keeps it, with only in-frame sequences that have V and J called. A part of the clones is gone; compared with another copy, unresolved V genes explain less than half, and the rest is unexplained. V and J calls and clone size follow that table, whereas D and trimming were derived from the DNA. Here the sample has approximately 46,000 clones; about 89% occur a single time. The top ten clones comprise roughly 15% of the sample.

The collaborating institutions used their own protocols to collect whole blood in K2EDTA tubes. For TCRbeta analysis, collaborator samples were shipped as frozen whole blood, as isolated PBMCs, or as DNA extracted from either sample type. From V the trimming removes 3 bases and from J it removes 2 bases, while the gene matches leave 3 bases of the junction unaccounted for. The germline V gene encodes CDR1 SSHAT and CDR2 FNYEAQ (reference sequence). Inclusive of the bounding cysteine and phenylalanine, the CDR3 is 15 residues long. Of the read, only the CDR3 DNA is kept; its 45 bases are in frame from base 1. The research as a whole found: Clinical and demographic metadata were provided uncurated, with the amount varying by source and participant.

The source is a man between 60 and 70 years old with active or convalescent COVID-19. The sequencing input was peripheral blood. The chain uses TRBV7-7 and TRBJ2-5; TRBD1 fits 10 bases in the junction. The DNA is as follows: TGTGCCAGCAGCTTCGACAGGGGGCGGCAAGAGACCCAGTACTTC. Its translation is CASSFDRGRQETQYF.